The following is a T cell receptor (beta chain) sequence with its context. Its antigen target is currently unknown. No quality values exist for individual bases; no much larger clone is one base distant. This sample was taken from a study of beta chain features in type 1 diabetes (dated by TCRdb to 2017 to 2018). Looking at the study overall: Patients and healthy donors did not differ in mean age, gender distribution, total cell number or subset yield. Across all samples, around 99 million sorted cells were examined, and cell number per subset correlated strongly with RNA yield. Regulatory and stem cell-like memory subsets were isolated from only 8 patients and 8 healthy donors, whereas naive and central memory subsets came from all 30 or so donors. The study compared TCRB repertoires of sorted circulating CD4+ T cell subsets between recently diagnosed type 1 diabetes patients and matched healthy donors.

General study outcomes and caveats: Type 1 diabetes patients showed a moderate but significant shortening of TCRB CDR3 length in all four CD4+ subsets. Fewer insertions and more nucleotide deletions at VDJ recombination sites were observed in patients with type 1 diabetes, implying thymic rearrangement abnormalities. Because cDNA rather than genomic DNA was sequenced, highly expressing activated cells could have been over-represented, although no difference in activation and CD3 levels was found between groups. The naive, central memory and regulatory TCRB repertoires appeared to resemble one another more closely among patients than among healthy donors. Shorter templates might be favored by PCR, yet because patient and control samples were amplified and corrected together, any such skew would affect both groups equally. HLA sub-analyses involved small numbers of individuals, so any influence of HLA type on TCRB rearrangement remained unresolved.

The High Capacity cDNA Reverse Transcription Kit was used to reverse transcribe all of the isolated RNA, meaning that expressed TCRB transcripts were what got sequenced. Deep immunoSEQ sequencing was applied to naive, central memory and regulatory T cell samples, giving an average of around 3.4 million total reads per sample. After sorted cells were lysed in RLT buffer, RNA was extracted with DNase-treated RNeasy Micro or Mini kits, with the choice depending on cell number. Each cell subset was processed on its own to prevent cross-contamination, while patient and healthy donor samples were processed together. TCRB sequences were amplified from cDNA with the immunoSEQ multiplex PCR, producing 87-bp fragments spanning the CDR3 region. The amplicons were sequenced using the Illumina HiSeq platform. In the authors' own workflow: Synthetic template baselines were used to correct PCR bias computationally, reads within Hamming distance 2 were collapsed together, and singletons that could not be merged were discarded. Reads were aligned against IMGT to assign V, D and J genes, CDR3 length and insertions or deletions at six rearrangement sites. Clonotype counts were normalized to sorted cell number within each subset before computing true diversity and Gini coefficients with the tcR R package. The overlap coefficient, calculated on TCRB nucleotide sequences, was used to measure repertoire sharing. Imported from immuneACCESS, the table was reduced by TCRdb to in-frame sequences with V and J called. These copies leave out some clones; in studies compared against another copy, an unresolved V gene accounts for under half, and the cause of the remainder is not known. That table is the source of V, J and clone size, and D and trimming were worked out from the DNA. Present in this sample are around 250,000 clones, about 25% of which were seen just once. The ten largest clones capture approximately 4% of the sample.

From each donor, a single peripheral blood sample of approximately 110 mL on average was drawn into heparinised tubes. A BD FACSAria II was used to sort naive, central memory, regulatory and stem cell-like memory CD4+ T cells with a panel that included CD45RO, CCR7, CD25, CD127, CD95 and CD27. Every sorted population had a purity above 95%. PBMCs were isolated right away by Lymphoprep density gradient centrifugation and were stained directly, without culture. To minimize batch effects, samples were stained and sorted in pairs, one healthy donor with one patient per experiment. The CDR3 spans 15 residues, from the cysteine through the phenylalanine. Only the CDR3 DNA stays, 45 bases, in frame from base 1. CDR1 and CDR2 (SGHTA, FQGNSA) derive from the germline V gene. V is shortened by 3 bases, J by 2 bases, and the region joining them spans 12 bases.

Recombination joined TRBV7-2 with TRBJ2-3; TRBD2 is possibly the D segment (5 matching bases). Sequencing used central memory CD4+ T cells from blood. This TCR came from a man aged 30 to 39 in good health. The CDR3 has the sequence CASSLKTGNTDTQYF. The DNA reads as follows: TGTGCCAGCAGCTTGAAAACGGGGAACACAGATACGCAGTATTTT.